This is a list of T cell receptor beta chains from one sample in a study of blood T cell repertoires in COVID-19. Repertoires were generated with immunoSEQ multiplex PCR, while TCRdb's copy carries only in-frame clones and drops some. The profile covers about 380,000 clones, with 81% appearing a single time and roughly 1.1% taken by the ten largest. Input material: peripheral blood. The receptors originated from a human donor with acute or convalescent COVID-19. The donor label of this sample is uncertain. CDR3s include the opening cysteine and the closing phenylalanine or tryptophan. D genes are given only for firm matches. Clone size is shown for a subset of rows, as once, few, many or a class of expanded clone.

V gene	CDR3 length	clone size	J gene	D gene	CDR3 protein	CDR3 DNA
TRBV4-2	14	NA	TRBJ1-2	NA	CASSQGSASMGYTF	TGTGCCAGCAGCCAAGGTTCTGCGAGTATGGGCTACACCTTC
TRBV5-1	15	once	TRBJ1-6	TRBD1	CASSLDWDRGTPLHF	TGCGCCAGCAGCTTGGACTGGGACAGGGGGACACCCCTCCACTTT
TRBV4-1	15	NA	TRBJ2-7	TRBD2	CASSQDSGGEYEQYF	TGCGCCAGCAGCCAAGATAGCGGGGGGGAATACGAGCAGTACTTC
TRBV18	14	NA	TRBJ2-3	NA	CASSRQYSTDTQYF	TGTGCCAGCTCAAGACAATATAGCACAGATACGCAGTATTTT
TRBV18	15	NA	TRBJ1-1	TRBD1	CASSPGQGVNTEAFF	TGTGCCAGCTCACCAGGACAGGGGGTGAACACTGAAGCTTTCTTT
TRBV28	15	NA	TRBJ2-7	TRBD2	CASSFIAGGGYEQYF	TGTGCCAGCAGCTTTATAGCGGGAGGGGGCTACGAGCAGTACTTC
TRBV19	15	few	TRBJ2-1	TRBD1	CASSMDRQLDNEQFF	TGTGCCAGTAGTATGGACAGGCAGTTGGACAATGAGCAGTTCTTC
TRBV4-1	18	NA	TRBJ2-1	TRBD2	CASSRSGTSGGPGNEQFF	TGCGCCAGCAGCCGCTCCGGGACTAGCGGGGGGCCTGGTAATGAGCAGTTCTTC
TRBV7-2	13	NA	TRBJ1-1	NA	CASSLVGSGKAFF	TGTGCCAGCAGCTTAGTAGGTTCGGGGAAAGCTTTCTTT
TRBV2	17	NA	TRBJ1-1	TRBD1	CASSRPRTGTGNTEAFF	TGTGCCAGCAGTAGGCCCAGGACAGGGACAGGGAACACTGAAGCTTTCTTT
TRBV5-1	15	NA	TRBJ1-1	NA	CASSLGGFDATEAFF	TGCGCCAGCAGCCTGGGCGGGTTTGACGCCACTGAAGCTTTCTTT
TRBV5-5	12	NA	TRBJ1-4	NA	CASSLEHPNGVF	TGTGCCAGCAGCTTGGAACATCCAAACGGGGTTTTT
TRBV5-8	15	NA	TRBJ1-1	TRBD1	CASSEGTVISFEAFF	TGTGCCAGCAGCGAAGGGACAGTAATTTCCTTTGAAGCTTTCTTT
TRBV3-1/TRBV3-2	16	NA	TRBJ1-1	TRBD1	CASSQEGRGRGTEAFF	TGTGCCAGCAGCCAAGAAGGCAGGGGGCGCGGCACTGAAGCTTTCTTT
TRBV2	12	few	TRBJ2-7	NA	CASSVRGYEQYF	TGTGCCAGCAGTGTGCGGGGATACGAGCAGTACTTC
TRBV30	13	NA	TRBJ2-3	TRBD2	CASERLAADTQYF	TGTGCCTCCGAAAGACTAGCGGCAGATACGCAGTATTTT
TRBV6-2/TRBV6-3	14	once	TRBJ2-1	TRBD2	CASSKRGGSNEQFF	TGTGCCAGCAGTAAGCGGGGGGGCTCCAATGAGCAGTTCTTC
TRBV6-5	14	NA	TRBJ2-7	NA	CASSYGGVRQEQYF	TGTGCCAGCAGTTACGGAGGGGTTCGTCAAGAGCAGTACTTC
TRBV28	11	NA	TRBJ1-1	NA	CASRGRTEAFF	TGTGCCAGCCGGGGGAGGACTGAAGCTTTCTTT
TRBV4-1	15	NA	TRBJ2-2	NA	CASSQQGANTGELFF	TGCGCCAGCAGCCAACAGGGCGCGAACACCGGGGAGCTGTTTTTT
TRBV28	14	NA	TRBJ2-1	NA	CASSFGSLGNEQFF	TGTGCCAGCAGTTTTGGGAGTTTGGGCAATGAGCAGTTCTTC
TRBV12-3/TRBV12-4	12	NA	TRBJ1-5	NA	CASSPNNQPQHF	TGTGCCAGCAGTCCTAACAATCAGCCCCAGCATTTT
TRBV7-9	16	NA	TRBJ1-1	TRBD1	CASSWRARGPNTEAFF	TGTGCCAGCAGCTGGAGGGCCAGGGGGCCTAACACTGAAGCTTTCTTT
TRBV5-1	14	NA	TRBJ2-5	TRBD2	CASRGRGPQETQYF	TGCGCCAGCCGGGGGAGGGGACCCCAAGAGACCCAGTACTTC
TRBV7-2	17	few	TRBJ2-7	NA	CASSLIVWGQSSYEQYF	TGTGCCAGCAGCTTAATTGTTTGGGGGCAAAGCTCCTACGAGCAGTACTTC
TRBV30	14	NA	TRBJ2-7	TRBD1	CAWRPDRVIYEQYF	TGTGCCTGGAGACCGGACAGGGTAATCTACGAGCAGTACTTC
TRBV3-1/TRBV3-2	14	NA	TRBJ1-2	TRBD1	CASSPIQGANGYTF	TGTGCCAGCAGCCCAATCCAGGGGGCCAATGGCTACACCTTC
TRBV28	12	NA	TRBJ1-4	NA	CASSGVNEKLFF	TGTGCCAGCAGCGGGGTAAATGAAAAACTGTTTTTT
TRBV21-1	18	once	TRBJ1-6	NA	CASSKLGTGRSYNSPLHF	TGTGCCAGCAGCAAACTGGGAACAGGGCGGTCCTATAATTCACCCCTCCACTTT
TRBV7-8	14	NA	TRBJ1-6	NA	CASSFAGNNSPLHF	TGTGCCAGCAGCTTTGCAGGAAACAATTCACCCCTCCACTTT
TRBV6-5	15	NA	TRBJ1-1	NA	CATKEDPGGRTEAFF	TGTGCCACCAAAGAAGACCCCGGGGGAAGGACTGAAGCTTTCTTT
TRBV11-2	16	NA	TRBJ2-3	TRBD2	CASSFALAGLGDTQYF	TGTGCCAGCAGCTTCGCCTTAGCGGGGCTAGGGGATACGCAGTATTTT
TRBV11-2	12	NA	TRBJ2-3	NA	CASSPPGDTQYF	TGTGCCAGCTCACCTCCGGGAGATACGCAGTATTTT
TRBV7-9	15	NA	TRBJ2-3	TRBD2	CASSFSGRRTDTQYF	TGTGCCAGCAGCTTTAGCGGGAGACGCACAGATACGCAGTATTTT
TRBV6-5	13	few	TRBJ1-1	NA	CASRQGLNTEAFF	TGTGCCAGCAGGCAGGGGTTGAACACTGAAGCTTTCTTT
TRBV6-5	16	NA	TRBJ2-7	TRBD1	CASSYWGQQIPYEQYF	TGTGCCAGCAGTTACTGGGGACAGCAAATACCCTACGAGCAGTACTTC
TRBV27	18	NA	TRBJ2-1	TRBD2	CASSPPGTSAHGGNEQFF	TGTGCCAGCAGTCCCCCCGGGACTAGCGCACATGGGGGCAATGAGCAGTTCTTC
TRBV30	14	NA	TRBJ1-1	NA	CAWVRQPHNTEAFF	TGTGCCTGGGTAAGACAGCCCCATAACACTGAAGCTTTCTTT
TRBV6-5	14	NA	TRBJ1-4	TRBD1	CASTPDRVFEKLFF	TGTGCCAGCACTCCGGACAGGGTTTTTGAAAAACTGTTTTTT
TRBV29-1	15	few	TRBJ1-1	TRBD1	CSVAPSTGGITEAFF	TGCAGCGTGGCACCCTCGACAGGGGGGATCACTGAAGCTTTCTTT
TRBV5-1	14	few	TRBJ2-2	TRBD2	CASRLAVNTGELFF	TGCGCCAGCCGACTAGCGGTTAACACCGGGGAGCTGTTTTTT
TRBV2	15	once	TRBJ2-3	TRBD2	CASTSLAGGTDTQYF	TGTGCCAGCACTTCTCTAGCGGGTGGTACAGATACGCAGTATTTT
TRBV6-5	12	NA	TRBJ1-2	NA	CASSLTGYGYTF	TGTGCCAGCAGCTTGACAGGCTATGGCTACACCTTC
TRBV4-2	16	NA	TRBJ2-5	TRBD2	CASSQGSSGLQETQYF	TGTGCCAGCAGCCAAGGTTCTAGCGGCCTACAAGAGACCCAGTACTTC